The entry that follows covers one TCR beta chain sequence. V dropped 4 bases and J dropped 9 bases, with 15 bases sitting between them. This CDR3 is 13 amino acids long. The V gene's germline CDR1 is SGHVS and CDR2 FQNEAQ. The sample belongs to a study of blood T cell repertoires in COVID-19. The authors' processing: Cell counts per sample came from amplifying reference gene primers. Assay used: immunoSEQ multiplex PCR; TCRdb lists only in-frame clones, some missing. V and J calls and clone size come straight from that table; D and trimming were deduced from the DNA. Of about 250,000 clones in the sample, roughly nine tenths were seen once. Clinical history reported by participants formed the basis on which cohorts were assigned. What the recovered Cohort 3 donors had was two negative PCRs, clearance, or symptom resolution.

Sequenced material: PBMCs or T cells enriched from blood (not recorded which). The receptor was isolated from a woman aged 18-30 years who had recovered from COVID-19. V is TRBV7-8 and J is TRBJ1-1; no reliable D call. The CDR3 region has the DNA TGTGCCAGCAGCTCTGGGTCGGGGAGGAAAGCTTTCTTT. Encoded protein: CASSSGSGRKAFF.